These T cell receptor beta chains were read from a single sample in a study of blood T cell repertoires in COVID-19. The protocol was immunoSEQ multiplex PCR, while the TCRdb copy is restricted to in-frame clones and leaves out a portion. The table lists hundreds of thousands of clones, approximately 84% of them singletons, with approximately 2% in the top ten. Sequencing used peripheral blood. Receptors originate from a young woman who had recovered from COVID-19. Both conserved end residues are part of each CDR3. The D gene is left open where the match is weak. The size field is filled for only some rows; it gives once, few, many or a size class.

d_call: TRBD2; j_call: TRBJ2-5; v_call: TRBV27; clone_size: NA; cdr3_aa: CASSRTSGNVLQETQYF; cdr3_nt: TGTGCCAGCAGCAGGACTAGCGGGAATGTGCTACAAGAGACCCAGTACTTC
d_call: NA; j_call: TRBJ2-7; v_call: TRBV6-5; clone_size: NA; cdr3_aa: CASAAGRTYEQYF; cdr3_nt: TGTGCCAGCGCCGCAGGCCGGACCTACGAGCAGTACTTC
d_call: TRBD1; j_call: TRBJ1-4; v_call: TRBV10-3; clone_size: few; cdr3_aa: CAIRQGENEKLFF; cdr3_nt: TGTGCCATCAGACAGGGGGAAAATGAAAAACTGTTTTTT
d_call: TRBD2; j_call: TRBJ2-5; v_call: TRBV7-6; clone_size: NA; cdr3_aa: CASSPRYEGTSGANQETQYF; cdr3_nt: TGTGCCAGCAGCCCACGTTACGAAGGGACTAGCGGGGCTAATCAAGAGACCCAGTACTTC
d_call: TRBD1; j_call: TRBJ1-1; v_call: TRBV28; clone_size: NA; cdr3_aa: CASSRTGQGDTEAFF; cdr3_nt: TGTGCCAGCAGTCGGACAGGACAGGGGGACACTGAAGCTTTCTTT
d_call: NA; j_call: TRBJ1-2; v_call: TRBV19; clone_size: NA; cdr3_aa: CASSQDTLYGYTF; cdr3_nt: TGTGCCAGTTCTCAGGACACATTATATGGCTACACCTTC
d_call: TRBD1; j_call: TRBJ1-5; v_call: TRBV2; clone_size: NA; cdr3_aa: CASSLDRVDQPQHF; cdr3_nt: TGTGCCAGCAGTTTAGACAGGGTTGATCAGCCCCAGCATTTT
d_call: NA; j_call: TRBJ2-7; v_call: TRBV5-4; clone_size: NA; cdr3_aa: CASSLFMYEQYF; cdr3_nt: TGTGCCAGCAGCTTGTTCATGTACGAGCAGTACTTC
d_call: TRBD2; j_call: TRBJ2-7; v_call: TRBV6-2/TRBV6-3; clone_size: NA; cdr3_aa: CASSYSGAFSGEQYF; cdr3_nt: TGTGCCAGCAGTTACAGCGGCGCGTTTAGCGGGGAGCAGTACTTC
d_call: NA; j_call: TRBJ1-1; v_call: TRBV6-5; clone_size: NA; cdr3_aa: CASSIQGWNTEAFF; cdr3_nt: TGTGCCAGCAGTATCCAGGGTTGGAACACTGAAGCTTTCTTT
d_call: TRBD2; j_call: TRBJ2-3; v_call: TRBV6-4; clone_size: once; cdr3_aa: CASSESRGGGTDTQYF; cdr3_nt: TGTGCCAGCAGTGAGTCGCGGGGAGGGGGCACAGATACGCAGTATTTT
d_call: NA; j_call: TRBJ1-1; v_call: TRBV10-1; clone_size: NA; cdr3_aa: CASSDSPDTPTEAFF; cdr3_nt: TGCGCCAGCTCAGACTCCCCGGACACTCCAACTGAAGCTTTCTTT
d_call: NA; j_call: TRBJ2-1; v_call: TRBV27; clone_size: NA; cdr3_aa: CASRGGLGTYNEQFF; cdr3_nt: TGTGCCAGCAGGGGGGGACTTGGGACCTACAATGAGCAGTTCTTC
d_call: NA; j_call: TRBJ1-5; v_call: TRBV6-2/TRBV6-3; clone_size: few; cdr3_aa: CASSYYDSYMPQHF; cdr3_nt: TGTGCCAGCAGTTACTACGACAGCTACATGCCCCAGCATTTT
d_call: NA; j_call: TRBJ1-1; v_call: TRBV3-1/TRBV3-2; clone_size: NA; cdr3_aa: CASSPIPGAEAFF; cdr3_nt: TGTGCCAGCAGCCCGATCCCCGGAGCTGAAGCTTTCTTT
d_call: NA; j_call: TRBJ2-7; v_call: TRBV28; clone_size: NA; cdr3_aa: CASRGDYEQYF; cdr3_nt: TGTGCCAGCAGGGGAGACTACGAGCAGTACTTC
d_call: NA; j_call: TRBJ1-4; v_call: TRBV19; clone_size: NA; cdr3_aa: CASSLQGRNEKLFF; cdr3_nt: TGTGCCAGCTCCTTACAGGGACGTAATGAAAAACTGTTTTTT
d_call: TRBD1; j_call: TRBJ2-1; v_call: TRBV6-5; clone_size: NA; cdr3_aa: CASSLSGQPYNEQFF; cdr3_nt: TGTGCCAGCAGTCTTTCGGGACAGCCCTACAATGAGCAGTTCTTC
d_call: NA; j_call: TRBJ1-2; v_call: TRBV11-1; clone_size: NA; cdr3_aa: CASSPRSTDGYTF; cdr3_nt: TGTGCCAGCAGCCCTAGGTCGACGGATGGCTACACCTTC
d_call: TRBD1; j_call: TRBJ1-5; v_call: TRBV19; clone_size: NA; cdr3_aa: CASSIRTGGSYQPQHF; cdr3_nt: TGTGCCAGTAGTATTCGGACAGGGGGCAGTTATCAGCCCCAGCATTTT
d_call: NA; j_call: TRBJ2-1; v_call: TRBV12-3/TRBV12-4; clone_size: NA; cdr3_aa: CASSRLEEQFF; cdr3_nt: TGTGCCAGCAGCCGCCTGGAGGAGCAGTTCTTC
d_call: NA; j_call: TRBJ2-1; v_call: TRBV4-1; clone_size: many; cdr3_aa: CASSQYRDSEGEQFF; cdr3_nt: TGCGCCAGCAGCCAGTATCGGGACTCTGAGGGGGAGCAGTTCTTC
d_call: NA; j_call: TRBJ1-4; v_call: TRBV2; clone_size: NA; cdr3_aa: CAIIGRANEKLFF; cdr3_nt: TGTGCCATCATAGGGCGGGCTAATGAAAAACTGTTTTTT
d_call: TRBD2; j_call: TRBJ2-3; v_call: TRBV10-1; clone_size: NA; cdr3_aa: CASSDPPRAAGVADTQYF; cdr3_nt: TGCGCCAGCAGTGACCCGCCCAGGGCAGCGGGGGTCGCAGATACGCAGTATTTT
d_call: TRBD1; j_call: TRBJ2-2; v_call: TRBV5-1; clone_size: NA; cdr3_aa: CASSNQGANTGELFF; cdr3_nt: TGCGCCAGCAGCAATCAGGGGGCCAACACCGGGGAGCTGTTTTTT
d_call: NA; j_call: TRBJ2-5; v_call: TRBV5-1; clone_size: NA; cdr3_aa: CASSPLNQETQYF; cdr3_nt: TGCGCCAGCAGCCCCCTTAATCAAGAGACCCAGTACTTC
d_call: NA; j_call: TRBJ2-1; v_call: TRBV6-2/TRBV6-3; clone_size: NA; cdr3_aa: CASSYSTQWREQFF; cdr3_nt: TGTGCCAGCAGTTACTCGACCCAGTGGAGGGAGCAGTTCTTC
d_call: NA; j_call: TRBJ1-1; v_call: TRBV7-2; clone_size: NA; cdr3_aa: CASSTSRDKEAFF; cdr3_nt: TGTGCCAGCAGCACGAGCCGGGACAAGGAAGCTTTCTTT
d_call: TRBD2; j_call: TRBJ2-7; v_call: TRBV7-8; clone_size: NA; cdr3_aa: CASSRAGAAYEQYF; cdr3_nt: TGTGCCAGCAGCAGAGCGGGAGCCGCCTACGAGCAGTACTTC
d_call: TRBD2; j_call: TRBJ2-1; v_call: TRBV6-1; clone_size: NA; cdr3_aa: CASSETSDYYNEQFF; cdr3_nt: TGTGCCAGCAGTGAAACTAGCGACTACTACAATGAGCAGTTCTTC
d_call: NA; j_call: TRBJ2-7; v_call: TRBV2; clone_size: NA; cdr3_aa: CASHLFYSRYEQYF; cdr3_nt: TGTGCCAGCCACCTTTTTTACAGCCGCTACGAGCAGTACTTC
d_call: NA; j_call: TRBJ2-1; v_call: TRBV5-6; clone_size: NA; cdr3_aa: CASSLDRVHEQFF; cdr3_nt: TGTGCCAGCAGCTTGGACAGGGTCCATGAGCAGTTCTTC
d_call: NA; j_call: TRBJ2-1; v_call: TRBV15; clone_size: NA; cdr3_aa: CATSRRGAGNEQFF; cdr3_nt: TGTGCCACCAGCAGACGGGGGGCCGGCAATGAGCAGTTCTTC
d_call: NA; j_call: TRBJ2-7; v_call: TRBV5-4; clone_size: NA; cdr3_aa: CASSPPGGTGLEQYF; cdr3_nt: TGTGCCAGCAGCCCGCCGGGGGGGACAGGGCTCGAGCAGTACTTC
d_call: NA; j_call: TRBJ1-2; v_call: TRBV3-1/TRBV3-2; clone_size: many; cdr3_aa: CASSQSWEGVAGYTF; cdr3_nt: TGTGCCAGCAGCCAATCTTGGGAGGGGGTGGCTGGCTACACCTTC
d_call: NA; j_call: TRBJ1-3; v_call: TRBV19; clone_size: NA; cdr3_aa: CASSMMRGRGNTIYF; cdr3_nt: TGTGCCAGTAGTATGATGCGGGGTAGAGGAAACACCATATATTTT
d_call: TRBD1; j_call: TRBJ2-2; v_call: TRBV7-9; clone_size: NA; cdr3_aa: CASSITGGTGELFF; cdr3_nt: TGTGCCAGCAGCATCACAGGGGGCACCGGGGAGCTGTTTTTT
d_call: TRBD1; j_call: TRBJ2-5; v_call: TRBV11-2; clone_size: NA; cdr3_aa: CASSLEGRGTMETQYF; cdr3_nt: TGTGCCAGCAGCTTAGAGGGCAGGGGGACGATGGAGACCCAGTACTTC
d_call: NA; j_call: TRBJ2-1; v_call: TRBV4-3; clone_size: NA; cdr3_aa: CASSQGLDNEQFF; cdr3_nt: TGCGCCAGCAGCCAAGGACTAGACAATGAGCAGTTCTTC
d_call: TRBD1; j_call: TRBJ2-7; v_call: TRBV29-1; clone_size: NA; cdr3_aa: CSVAGGPGQGKTYEQYF; cdr3_nt: TGCAGCGTTGCCGGGGGCCCGGGACAGGGGAAAACCTACGAGCAGTACTTC
d_call: NA; j_call: TRBJ2-7; v_call: TRBV4-1; clone_size: NA; cdr3_aa: CASSTPGTDEQYF; cdr3_nt: TGCGCCAGCAGCACACCCGGGACTGACGAGCAGTACTTC
d_call: NA; j_call: TRBJ2-1; v_call: TRBV27; clone_size: NA; cdr3_aa: CASSLRGSYNEQFF; cdr3_nt: TGTGCCAGCAGTTTAAGGGGCTCCTACAATGAGCAGTTCTTC